Listed here are 20 T cell receptor beta chains from one sample, sequenced in a study of cytomegalovirus exposure and HLA in healthy donors. The PCR ran on 60 Vbeta and 13 Jbeta primers. The protocol was immunoSEQ multiplex PCR, while the TCRdb copy is restricted to in-frame clones and leaves out a portion. This table has about 130,000 clones, roughly 75% appearing once. Sequencing was performed on PBMCs. These receptors all stem from a man aged 25 to 45 in good health and CMV-seropositive.

The chain recombines TRBV2 with TRBJ2-5; no definite D call. The CDR3 length is 13 residues. The germline V gene has CDR1 SNHLY and CDR2 FYNNEI. Trimming cost V 6 bases and J 7 bases, with 15 bases left between them. CDR3 nucleotide sequence: TGTGCCAGCAGCGCCGCGGCCCTAAGGACCCAGTACTTC. Its protein product is CASSAAALRTQYF.

J is TRBJ1-2 and V is TRBV15; D gene unclear. The CDR3 consists of 14 residues. V dropped 0 bases and J dropped 7 bases, with 12 bases sitting between them. Germline V lookup: CDR1 LNHNV, CDR2 YYDKDF (reference sequence). This chain's CDR3 is CATSRDRLESGYTF. Written as DNA, the CDR3 is TGTGCCACCAGCAGAGACCGCCTAGAGAGTGGCTACACCTTC.

The genes are TRBV7-9 and TRBJ2-5; TRBD1 is a possible D gene (7 bases). Between the trimmed V and J ends, which lost 3 bases and 4 bases, there was a span of 15 bases. The V gene's germline CDR1 is SEHNR and CDR2 FQNEAQ (reference sequence). This CDR3 contains 15 residues. The CDR3 DNA is TGTGCCAGCAGCTTCGGACAGGTCGGGGGAGAGACCCAGTACTTC. Translation gives CASSFGQVGGETQYF.

This sequence joins TRBV7-7 and TRBJ1-6, with 8 bases fitting TRBD1. The CDR3 consists of 14 residues. Trimming at V came to 5 bases and at J to 9 bases, leaving 6 bases not matched to a gene. The germline V gene has CDR1 SSHAT and CDR2 FNYEAQ (reference sequence). The CDR3 DNA follows: TGTGCCAGCAGCCTGGGGACAGGTGGTTCACCCCTCCACTTT. Residues: CASSLGTGGSPLHF.

The chain employs TRBV5-8 and TRBJ2-7; D is unresolved. CDR3 length: 13 residues. V was pared by 2 bases and J by 0 bases, with 6 bases between. The germline gives CDR1 SGHTS, CDR2 YDEGEE. The CDR3 reads CASSLVSSYEQYF. CDR3 DNA: TGTGCCAGCAGCTTAGTCAGCTCCTACGAGCAGTACTTC.

The rearrangement links TRBV28 to TRBJ1-2; D gene unclear. V was cut by 4 bases and J by 8 bases, with 8 bases left in between. The CDR3 is 11 residues long. Germline V gene sequence: CDR1 MDHEN, CDR2 SYDVKM. CDR3: CASSSPVGYTF. DNA of the CDR3: TGTGCCAGCAGTTCCCCTGTAGGCTACACCTTC.

CDR3 coding DNA: TGTGCCACCCAAGGGACAGGGGGTGGCGAGCAGTACTTC. Protein: CATQGTGGGEQYF. The gene calls are TRBV19 and TRBJ2-7; 11 bases are shared with TRBD1. The CDR3 runs to 13 residues. The J segment lost 6 bases and the V segment lost 10 bases, leaving 8 bases of the junction unmatched. Germline-derived CDR1 and CDR2 are LNHDA and SQIVND (reference sequence).

The rearrangement uses TRBV9 and TRBJ2-2, with 13 bases lining up with TRBD2. Germline CDR1 SGDLS, CDR2 YYNGEE. V trimming: 0 bases; J trimming: 4 bases; junction bases outside the gene matches: 0. The CDR3 loop spans 16 amino acids. This CDR3 is CASSVGTSGGTGELFF. The CDR3 DNA sequence: TGTGCCAGCAGCGTAGGGACTAGCGGGGGCACCGGGGAGCTGTTTTTT.

The chain is built from TRBV27 and TRBJ1-1; 7 bases fit TRBD1. The V and J ends lost 0 bases and 6 bases, in that order; junction bases with no gene match: 4. The CDR3 has 14 amino acids. Germline-derived CDR1 and CDR2 are MNHEY and SMNVEV (reference sequence). The CDR3 DNA is TGTGCCAGCAGTTTATCCCGACAGGGCGCTGAAGCTTTCTTT. Translated, it gives CASSLSRQGAEAFF.

The chain uses TRBV29-1 and TRBJ2-3, with D possibly matching TRBD1 (5 bases). Trimming removed 4 bases from V and 2 bases from J, with 10 bases in between. The CDR3 has 13 amino acids. Germline V lookup: CDR1 SQVTM, CDR2 ANQGSEA. The DNA of the CDR3 is TGCAGCGTTGGGGGCAGGGCCACAGATACGCAGTATTTT. This translates into CSVGGRATDTQYF.

The J gene is TRBJ2-2, the V gene TRBV28; 12 bases are a match to TRBD2. Germline CDR1 is MDHEN and CDR2 is SYDVKM. The V gene end was trimmed by 5 bases and the J gene end by 6 bases; junction bases not matched to a gene: 4. This CDR3 comprises 15 residues. CDR3 in amino acids: CASSHRLAGAGELFF. CDR3 DNA: TGTGCCAGCAGTCACCGACTAGCGGGAGCCGGGGAGCTGTTTTTT.

The rearrangement links TRBV15 to TRBJ2-7, with TRBD1 matching over 12 bases. The CDR3 loop spans 16 amino acids. Germline trimming cut 3 bases from V and 7 bases from J; bases unmatched to any gene: 10. Germline lookup yields CDR1 LNHNV and CDR2 YYDKDF (reference sequence). In DNA, the CDR3 is TGTGCCACCAGCAGGGTACCGGGACAGGGGGCTCGGGAGCAGTACTTC. Translation: CATSRVPGQGAREQYF.

CDR3 nucleotide sequence: TGTGCCTGGAGTGAGGGGGTTTACACTGAAGCTTTCTTT. Translated, it gives CAWSEGVYTEAFF. This sequence joins TRBV30 and TRBJ1-1, with D possibly TRBD1 on 6 matching bases. Trimming cost V 1 base and J 3 bases, with 9 bases left between them. The V gene's germline CDR1 is GTSNPN and CDR2 SVGIG (reference sequence). The CDR3 consists of 13 residues.

This chain uses TRBV30 with TRBJ1-3; the D gene is possibly TRBD1 (6 bases). The CDR3 totals 16 residues. Germline V gene sequence: CDR1 GTSNPN, CDR2 SVGIG (reference sequence). V was trimmed by 3 bases and J by 0 bases, leaving 15 bases between them. CDR3 loop: CAWRQGRRSSGNTIYF. The CDR3 DNA reads as TGTGCCTGGAGACAGGGACGGCGGTCCTCTGGAAACACCATATATTTT.

The rearrangement uses TRBV19 and TRBJ1-4, with D hard to call. Germline V gene data show CDR1 as LNHDA and CDR2 as SQIVND (reference sequence). CDR3 length equals 14 residues. V was pared by 2 bases and J by 5 bases, with 9 bases between. In nucleotides, the CDR3 is TGTGCCAGTAGTATAATGATGAGAAATGAAAAACTGTTTTTT. It yields the protein CASSIMMRNEKLFF.

This clone was seen a handful of times. The V gene is TRBV7-6, the J gene TRBJ2-2; TRBD2 agrees at 7 bases. The CDR3 covers 19 residues. Germline CDR1 and CDR2: SGHVS and FNYEAQ. Losses at the gene ends were 2 bases for V and 5 bases for J; bases not matched to a gene: 17. Written as DNA, the CDR3 is TGTGCCAGCAGCTTAAAGCCACTAGCTGGGAGGGTTCTGACCGGGGAGCTGTTTTTT. The encoded protein is CASSLKPLAGRVLTGELFF.

J is TRBJ1-5 and V is TRBV2; D call uncertain. This CDR3 region has 15 residues. Germline-derived CDR1 and CDR2 are SNHLY and FYNNEI. Trimming cost V 4 bases and J 3 bases, with 13 bases left between them. The CDR3 region is CASSASAGDNQPQHF. The CDR3, as DNA: TGTGCCAGCAGTGCCTCTGCGGGTGACAATCAGCCCCAGCATTTT.

The chain recombines TRBV7-2 with TRBJ2-3; 9 bases are shared with TRBD2. Germline CDR1 SGHTA, CDR2 FQGNSA. The CDR3 consists of 16 residues. The junction had 9 bases not matched to a gene; V was cut back by 5 bases and J by 3 bases. DNA of the CDR3: TGTGCCAGCAGCCCCCCCGGTCTAGCGGGGACAGATACGCAGTATTTT. Translated, it gives CASSPPGLAGTDTQYF.

The genes are TRBV6-1 and TRBJ2-7; 8 bases match TRBD1. CDR1 and CDR2 (germline): MNHNS, SASEGT. With V trimmed by 8 bases and J by 8 bases, 14 bases remained unmatched. The CDR3 consists of 14 residues. CDR3: CASCTTGTGIQQYF. The CDR3, as DNA: TGTGCCAGCTGCACCACCGGGACAGGAATTCAGCAGTACTTC.

The chain combines TRBV14 with TRBJ2-7; D is undetermined. CDR1 SGHDN and CDR2 FVKESK come from the germline V gene. The V end lost 1 base, the J end lost 5 bases, and 12 bases lay between the germline ends. This CDR3 contains 14 residues. The CDR3 loop reads CASSQGLVLNEQYF. The DNA for the CDR3 is TGTGCCAGCAGCCAAGGGCTAGTGCTAAACGAGCAGTACTTC.